This record looks at one TCR beta chain sequence and its context. This entry is derived from a study of human T cells and chemical hapten exposure. Documented time point: patch test 1, 2 weeks after DPC sensitization. Treatment noted: therapeutic diphenylcyclopropenone sensitization with weekly scalp DPC. Using its own MiXCR run on the RACE reads, TCRdb lists one record per CDR3 protein. The sample comprises 75,000 to 100,000 distinct CDR3 sequences, around 11% of which are singletons, and 2% to 2.5% rests with the top ten. The germline CDR1 and CDR2 sequences are SGHTA and FQGNSA. Trimming removed 5 bases at V and 9 bases at J, with 23 bases between. The CDR3 has 16 amino acids.

The sequence was collected from a woman between 40 and 55 years old with alopecia areata. Some clones in this sample may be carry-over from other donors' samples. The sequencing here drew on whole blood, taken in connection with sensitization to the hapten diphenylcyclopropenone (DPC). The chain is built from TRBV7-2 and TRBJ2-1; tentative D call: TRBD1 (5 bases). The CDR3 here is CASSPRGMGPNGEQFF. The CDR3 region has the DNA TGTGCCAGCAGCCCAAGAGGCATGGGGCCTAATGGTGAGCAGTTCTTC.